This T cell receptor beta chain was retrieved from a study of shared clonotypes between healthy human individuals. Overall study results and limits: Generally, estimated richness proved larger in naive subsets than it did in memory subsets.

The CDR3 consists of 15 residues. In germline, CDR1 is SEHNR, CDR2 FQNEAQ (reference sequence). V lost 1 base and J lost 5; bases outside the gene matches: 4. Positively selected for CCR7, the CD45RO-negative cells used as naive CD8 cells excluded terminally differentiated effector memory CD45RA+ cells. Points on this clone: What it binds is not known. Other DNA sequences within the sample encode an identical CDR3.

Measured with immunoSEQ multiplex PCR; TCRdb has only the in-frame clones, and not every one. The sample lists millions of clones; approximately 94% were seen once. The clonotype comes from a man between 18 and 35 years old in good health. The rearrangement links TRBV7-9 to TRBJ2-5, with 10 bases fitting TRBD2. The specimen was naive CD8+ T cells sorted from blood. In nucleotides, the CDR3 is TGTGCCAGCAGCTTAGGGGCTAGCGGGGGTGAGACCCAGTACTTC. It yields the protein CASSLGASGGETQYF.